These T cell receptor beta chains were read from a single sample in a study of shared clonotypes between healthy human individuals. TCRdb's table, derived via immunoSEQ multiplex PCR, lists solely in-frame clones and lacks some. The sample has 800,000 to 950,000 clones; 96% are singletons. Input material: naive CD8+ T cells sorted from blood. Receptor source: a man younger than 45 in good health. CDR3s include the opening cysteine and the closing phenylalanine or tryptophan. Each record gives: CDR3 length, clone size, J gene, V gene, CDR3 protein. The size of a clone is reported for some rows only, either as once, few or many, or as a class for expanded clones.

15,.,TRBJ2-5,TRBV4-1,CASSPGLAGPFTQYF
12,.,TRBJ2-7,TRBV29-1,CSAEQGGGEQYF
14,.,TRBJ1-4,TRBV7-9,CASSAGTGLRKLFF
15,.,TRBJ2-1,TRBV5-5,CASSLEGTGSSEQFF
12,few,TRBJ2-1,TRBV10-3,CAIGAGYNEQFF
13,.,TRBJ1-1,TRBV4-3,CASSSLRDTEAFF
13,.,TRBJ2-7,TRBV5-1,CASSESTSHEQYF
15,.,TRBJ2-1,TRBV14,CASTIGQGTRNEQFF
15,few,TRBJ2-1,TRBV25-1,CASSESFSSYNEQFF
13,.,TRBJ1-2,TRBV10-3,CAISESQGHGYTF
18,.,TRBJ2-1,TRBV29-1,CSVEGVPGTSGSGNEQFF
16,.,TRBJ2-3,TRBV7-9,CASSPNERTGADTQYF
15,once,TRBJ1-1,TRBV14,CASSQGGIVWTEAFF
16,once,TRBJ2-2,TRBV27,CASSLGVATNTGELFF
15,.,TRBJ2-2,TRBV11-2,CASRPDGFSTGELFF
14,.,TRBJ2-1,TRBV15,CATSRQGTYNEQFF
14,.,TRBJ1-4,TRBV11-2,CASSETGVYEKLFF
16,.,TRBJ2-6,TRBV27,CASSLLTTSGANVLTF
12,few,TRBJ2-1,TRBV2,CASRRDYNEQFF
14,.,TRBJ2-7,TRBV14,CASGKTLFPYEQYF
15,.,TRBJ2-7,TRBV13,CASRIFGSGTYEQYF
18,.,TRBJ1-1,TRBV28,CASSFPVRSDSMNTEAFF
15,once,TRBJ1-2,TRBV9,CASSVDPTDKYGYTF
12,.,TRBJ2-7,TRBV6-1,CASSEGTVTGYF
14,.,TRBJ1-1,TRBV4-1,CASSQFLLADEAFF
17,.,TRBJ2-6,TRBV2,CASRGRVLGSGANVLTF
15,.,TRBJ2-3,TRBV27,CASSSSGSGTDTQYF
18,.,TRBJ2-6,TRBV15,CATSREPTGGTGANVLTF
16,.,TRBJ2-7,TRBV10-3,CAISEDGGLSSYEQYF
14,.,TRBJ2-1,TRBV2,CASSEAQGWDEQFF
15,.,TRBJ2-2,TRBV15,CATSRPTGNTGELFF
15,.,TRBJ2-7,TRBV7-9,CASSHRAYETYEQYF
17,.,TRBJ2-1,TRBV15,CATSRERTSGMGNEQFF
13,.,TRBJ2-7,TRBV7-9,CASSLKGEGEQYF
12,.,TRBJ2-3,TRBV29-1,CSVEDSSVTQYF
15,.,TRBJ2-1,TRBV5-4,CASSSTAGSRNEQFF
11,.,TRBJ2-4,TRBV11-2,CASSLGQDQYF
15,once,TRBJ1-5,TRBV7-9,CASSLGGNRVAPQHF
13,.,TRBJ2-1,TRBV10-2,CASSEASGNEQFF
16,once,TRBJ2-7,TRBV10-3,CAIRSRLAGGVYEQYF
11,.,TRBJ1-2,TRBV25-1,CASKGIYGYTF
14,.,TRBJ1-3,TRBV15,CATSRRTGENTIYF
14,once,TRBJ1-1,TRBV19,CASCGQGGRTEAFF
12,.,TRBJ2-5,TRBV7-6,CASSPRGETQYF
17,once,TRBJ2-4,TRBV27,CASSLGVGGVAKNIQYF